The sample holds one count of the clone carrying this T cell receptor beta chain. Data came from immunoSEQ multiplex PCR; TCRdb stores just in-frame clones and leaves some out. Of about 1 million clones in the sample, about 74% were seen once. This sample was included in a study of shared clonotypes between healthy human individuals. Deletions cut 5 bases from V and 5 bases from J, with 9 bases between. Germline V gives CDR1 LNHDA, CDR2 SQIVND (reference sequence). This CDR3 region has 13 residues. The receptor was derived from a man aged 18 to 30 in good health. Sample: memory CD4+ T cells sorted from blood. Subset in this sample: CD45RA-negative fraction. The chain combines TRBV19 with TRBJ1-4; possibly TRBD1 for D (6 bases). CDR3 nucleotide sequence: TGTGCCAGTAGTCCGACAGGAAATGAAAAACTGTTTTTT. Translating it yields CASSPTGNEKLFF.